This TCR beta chain came from a study of molecular identifiers for immune sequencing clone quantification. TCRdb re-called the PCR reads through MiXCR, storing one row per CDR3 protein. The sample records about 40,000 distinct CDR3 sequences, less than 20% being singletons. The CDR3 totals 17 residues. The V gene end was trimmed by 0 bases and the J gene end by 8 bases; junction bases not matched to a gene: 10. The germline V gene encodes CDR1 LGHNA and CDR2 YSLEER. This clonotype showed up many times. Sequencing was done on a sample of naive CD8+ T cells from blood, with Jurkat cell RNA spiked in. Subset: FACS-sorted CD8+CD4-CCR7+CD45RA+ naive T cells. This sequence was found in a human donor in good health. Some libraries in this study had Jurkat cell RNA spiked in. The rearrangement links TRBV4-3 to TRBJ2-1; TRBD2 matches at 10 bases. The CDR3 DNA sequence: TGCGCCAGCAGCCAAGACATCGGGACTAGCGTCAACGATGAGCAGTTCTTC. Translation gives CASSQDIGTSVNDEQFF.